One sample yielded the 28 T cell receptor beta chains listed below, sequenced in a study of PD-L1 blockade in urothelial cancer (dated by TCRdb to 2016 to 2017). The sample's time point, from its label and the paper: peripheral blood 6 weeks after treatment start. Libraries were constructed by the immunoSEQ multiplex PCR assay. Held by TCRdb, this immuneACCESS table contains in-frame sequences only and omits some clones. Under half of the omission traces to an unresolved V gene where checked; the cause of the rest is unknown. The sample table records around 45,000 clones; around four fifths of these occur just once. The top ten hold approximately 15% of the sample. The input for sequencing was PBMCs, taken around atezolizumab (anti-PD-L1) treatment. These receptors all come from a man between 60 and 75 years old with urothelial cancer.

The chain recombines TRBV7-2 with TRBJ1-3; 9 nucleotides align to TRBD1. V lost 1 base, J lost 1 base, and 5 bases stayed unmatched. The length of the CDR3 is 17 residues. Germline V gives CDR1 SGHTA, CDR2 FQGNSA. The chain's CDR3 is CASSLGGQGISGNTIYF. DNA for the CDR3: TGTGCCAGCAGCTTAGGGGGACAGGGTATTTCTGGAAACACCATATATTTT.

The rearrangement links TRBV5-8 to TRBJ2-2; D possibly corresponds to TRBD1 (6 bases). The CDR3 consists of 15 residues. Deletions cut 9 bases from V and 2 bases from J, with 17 bases between. Germline CDR1 SGHTS, CDR2 YDEGEE. CDR3 protein: CATPKGGRNTGELFF. In DNA, the CDR3 is TGTGCCACCCCTAAAGGGGGTAGAAACACCGGGGAGCTGTTTTTT.

The rearrangement links TRBV5-7 to TRBJ2-7; no firm D call. TRBV5-7 counts as an open reading frame of uncertain function. Trimming took 1 base from V and 5 from J, leaving 7 bases between them. The CDR3 consists of 12 residues. CDR3 nucleotides: TGTGCCAGCAGCTTGAGTCGGGACGAGCAGTACTTC. It translates to CASSLSRDEQYF.

The rearrangement uses TRBV25-1 and TRBJ2-1, with D unclear. V gave up 3 bases and J gave up 5 bases, with 14 bases separating them. Germline loops: CDR1 MGHDK, CDR2 SYGVNS. The CDR3 is made up of 15 amino acids. This CDR3 is CASSDVTAYDNEQFF. DNA of the CDR3: TGTGCCAGCAGTGACGTAACTGCATATGACAATGAGCAGTTCTTC. The entire variable domain, with the rest obtained from reference TRBV25-1 and TRBJ2-1, is as follows: EADIYQTPRYLVIGTGKKITLECSQTMGHDKMYWYQQDPGMELHLIHYSYGVNSTEKGDLSSESTVSRIRTEHFPLTLESARPSHTSQYLCASSDVTAYDNEQFFGPGTRLTVL.

V is TRBV7-2 and J is TRBJ2-7; 14 nucleotides line up with TRBD2. The CDR3 has 17 amino acids. Germline lookup yields CDR1 SGHTA and CDR2 FQGNSA. Trimming at V came to 1 base and at J to 7 bases, leaving 9 bases not matched to a gene. For the CDR3, the DNA is TGTGCCAGCAGCTTAGAGCCGGGACTAGCGGGGGAACAAGAGCAGTACTTC. Translating gives CASSLEPGLAGEQEQYF.

The chain's CDR3 is CASSPGRGNTEAFF. The CDR3, as DNA: TGCGCCAGCAGTCCGGGCAGGGGGAACACTGAAGCTTTCTTT. The V and J genes are TRBV23-1 and TRBJ1-1; a weak D match, TRBD1 (6 bases). TRBV23-1 is filed as an ORF, its function uncertain. The CDR3 sequence is 14 residues long. V was shortened by 4 bases and J by 1 base, with 10 bases between the two germline ends.

The CDR3 sequence: CASSGISGGASYEQYF. The CDR3 region has the DNA TGTGCCAGCAGTGGGATTAGCGGGGGGGCCTCCTACGAGCAGTACTTC. The chain employs TRBV2 and TRBJ2-7, with 11 positions matching TRBD2. The trim removed 4 bases at V and 0 bases at J, leaving 5 bases unmatched. There are 16 residues in the CDR3. In germline, CDR1 is SNHLY, CDR2 FYNNEI. Looking up the rest from reference TRBV2 and TRBJ2-7 gives the full variable domain: EPEVTQTPSHQVTQMGQEVILRCVPISNHLYFYWYRQILGQKVEFLVSFYNNEISEKSEIFDDQFSVERPDGSNFTLKIRSTKLEDSAMYFCASSGISGGASYEQYFGPGTRLTVT.

The chain carries TRBV10-3 and TRBJ2-7, with D possibly matching TRBD1 (5 bases). This CDR3 has 16 residues. The germline gives CDR1 ENHRY, CDR2 SYGVKD. V lost 4 bases and J 1 base, leaving 17 bases between the germline ends. Written as DNA, the CDR3 is TGTGCCATCAGTGGACGAAGGGGCAATAGTTCCTACGAGCAGTACTTC. It is translated as CAISGRRGNSSYEQYF.

The chain links TRBV18 to TRBJ2-7, with a tentative D call TRBD2 (6 bases). The V gene's germline CDR1 is KGHSH and CDR2 LQKENI. The ends were cut back, 5 bases at V and 7 bases at J, with 21 bases in the middle. CDR3 length: 15 residues. CDR3 DNA sequence: TGTGCCAGCTCAACTATCGGGACTCCCGCTGGGGAGCAGTACTTC. Amino acids: CASSTIGTPAGEQYF.

This clone has a handful of counts. The chain joins TRBV30 to TRBJ1-2, with D perhaps matching TRBD1 (6 bases). Germline V lookup: CDR1 GTSNPN, CDR2 SVGIG (reference sequence). V lost 3 bases to trimming and J lost 8 bases, with 10 bases between them. CDR3 size: 11 residues. The CDR3: CAWRDQGGYTF. The CDR3 DNA follows: TGTGCCTGGAGGGACCAGGGGGGCTACACCTTC.

The genes are TRBV29-1 and TRBJ2-1; no clear D. The CDR3 is made up of 11 amino acids. Germline assignment: CDR1 SQVTM and CDR2 ANQGSEA. Trimming cost V 5 bases and J 6 bases, with 8 bases left between them. As DNA, the CDR3 is TGCAGCGTTCAGAGGATCAATGAGCAGTTCTTC. Translated, it gives CSVQRINEQFF.

In this sample, this clone turned up a few times. J is TRBJ2-1 and V is TRBV7-9; weak D call: TRBD2 (6 bases). V lost 5 bases and J 7 bases, leaving 15 bases between the germline ends. Looked up from germline, CDR1 is SEHNR and CDR2 is FQNEAQ (reference sequence). This CDR3 is 14 amino acids long. CDR3: CASSPGPAGNEQFF. The CDR3 nucleotides read TGTGCCAGCAGCCCGGGACCCGCGGGGAATGAGCAGTTCTTC.

The chain carries TRBV5-1 and TRBJ2-3; 8 bases are a match to TRBD1. This CDR3 region has 15 residues. V shed 0 bases and J 11 bases; nucleotides not matched to a gene: 11. Germline V gene data show CDR1 as SGHRS and CDR2 as YFSETQ. This CDR3 is CASSLEAGGLAGQYF. Written as DNA, the CDR3 is TGCGCCAGCAGCTTGGAGGCAGGGGGCCTGGCTGGGCAGTATTTT.

The chain joins TRBV6-1 to TRBJ2-1; TRBD1 matches 8 bases. V was clipped by 0 bases and J by 7 bases; unmatched bases: 11. Germline V gives CDR1 MNHNS, CDR2 SASEGT. The CDR3 length is 17 residues. The CDR3 loop is CASSEAYSRTGSNEQFF. The CDR3 coding sequence is TGTGCCAGCAGTGAAGCGTACTCGAGGACAGGGTCAAATGAGCAGTTCTTC.

The rearrangement links TRBV6-4 to TRBJ2-2, with TRBD1 as a possible D gene (5 bases). Germline-derived CDR1 and CDR2 are MRHNA and SNTAGT. The CDR3 extends over 14 amino acids. The CDR3 nucleotides are TGTCGAGTCGACAGAAGGGGTAACACCGGGGAGCTGTTTTTT. Translating gives CRVDRRGNTGELFF.

The genes are TRBV5-1 and TRBJ2-2; TRBD1 matches 7 bases. Trimming cost V 1 base and J 0 bases; bases outside gene matches: 3. The CDR3 is made up of 16 amino acids. Germline-derived CDR1 and CDR2 are SGHRS and YFSETQ. The CDR3 nucleotides read TGCGCCAGCAGCTTGCTCGGGACAGCGAACACCGGGGAGCTGTTTTTT. It codes for CASSLLGTANTGELFF.

The chain has TRBV5-1 and TRBJ1-1; D gene unclear. There are 15 residues in the CDR3. V was trimmed by 3 bases and J by 3 bases, leaving 15 bases between them. From germline, CDR1 is SGHRS and CDR2 YFSETQ. As DNA, the CDR3 is TGCGCCAGCAGCTCCAGCATCAGTGCGGACACTGAAGCTTTCTTT. It codes for CASSSSISADTEAFF.

This clone was observed a single time. V usage is TRBV6-1 and J usage is TRBJ1-6; 7 nucleotides match TRBD1. V was clipped by 1 base and J by 5 bases; unmatched bases: 5. Per the germline V gene, CDR1 is MNHNS and CDR2 is SASEGT. The CDR3 loop spans 16 amino acids. CDR3 sequence (DNA): TGTGCCAGCAGTGAAGGTGGGACAGAAAATAATTCACCCCTCCACTTT. This encodes CASSEGGTENNSPLHF.

The gene calls are TRBV28 and TRBJ2-7; D ambiguous. The length of the CDR3 is 14 residues. From germline, CDR1 is MDHEN and CDR2 SYDVKM. Trimming took off 5 bases at V and 0 bases at J, with 11 bases between the two ends. In DNA, the CDR3 is TGTGCCAGCAGTAAAATGGGCCCCTCCTACGAGCAGTACTTC. Translated: CASSKMGPSYEQYF.

The gene calls are TRBV28 and TRBJ2-7; 10 bases match TRBD2. Germline-derived CDR1 and CDR2 are MDHEN and SYDVKM. J lost 5 bases, V lost 3 bases, and 4 bases had no gene match. The CDR3 runs 14 residues. The CDR3 DNA follows: TGTGCCAGCAGTTTCAGCGGGGGGGCAGACGAGCAGTACTTC. It yields the protein CASSFSGGADEQYF.

J is TRBJ2-3 and V is TRBV6-5; D unresolved. This CDR3 has 13 amino acids. V lost 2 bases and J lost 0, with 3 bases in between. Germline V gene lookup returns CDR1 MNHEY and CDR2 SVGAGI. The CDR3: CASSYESTDTQYF. In DNA form, the CDR3 reads TGTGCCAGCAGTTACGAGAGCACAGATACGCAGTATTTT.

The V and J genes are TRBV5-4 and TRBJ1-6, with unresolved D. CDR1 and CDR2 from the germline V gene are SGHNT and YYREEE (reference sequence). V lost 4 bases, J lost 5 bases, and 13 bases lay in between. The CDR3 contains 15 residues. CDR3 sequence: CASSSPGINNSPLHF. The CDR3 DNA sequence: TGTGCCAGCAGCAGTCCAGGAATTAATAATTCACCCCTCCACTTT.

Here the CDR3 DNA reads TGTGCCACCGAGACAGGGGCTGCAGAGGCAGATACGCAGTATTTT. This translates into CATETGAAEADTQYF. The rearrangement links TRBV6-1 to TRBJ2-3; 8 nucleotides match TRBD1. With V trimmed by 10 bases and J by 4 bases, 13 bases remained unmatched. The CDR3 extends over 15 amino acids. Germline V CDR1 and CDR2: MNHNS, SASEGT.

J is TRBJ2-2 and V is TRBV27, with 10 nucleotides matching TRBD1. Germline assignment: CDR1 MNHEY and CDR2 SMNVEV (reference sequence). J gave up 6 bases and V 1 base, and 5 bases lay outside the gene matches. This CDR3 spans 16 amino acids. The CDR3 nucleotides read TGTGCCAGCAGTTTATGGGACAGGGGTTACCCCGGGGAGCTGTTTTTT. Translating it yields CASSLWDRGYPGELFF.

The chain has TRBV7-2 and TRBJ2-3; 7 bases are shared with TRBD2. J lost 3 bases, V lost 1 base, and 4 bases had no gene match. The CDR3 spans 15 residues. CDR1 and CDR2 from the germline V gene are SGHTA and FQGNSA. The CDR3 DNA reads TGTGCCAGCAGCTTAGAACCTAGCGGAACAGATACGCAGTATTTT. Protein: CASSLEPSGTDTQYF.

This clone was recorded a few times. The rearrangement joins TRBV10-3 to TRBJ1-3, with D perhaps matching TRBD1 (5 bases). Trimming stripped 4 bases from V and 0 bases from J, with 16 bases between. From germline, CDR1 is ENHRY and CDR2 SYGVKD. The length of the CDR3 is 17 residues. The CDR3 bases are TGTGCCATCAGTGTCTCGGGGGACCCGGGCTCTGGAAACACCATATATTTT. It encodes CAISVSGDPGSGNTIYF.

This rearrangement joins TRBV5-1 to TRBJ1-2; 10 nucleotides agree with TRBD1. The germline V gene encodes CDR1 SGHRS and CDR2 YFSETQ. After removal of 0 bases from V and 8 bases from J, the junction contained 13 bases not matched to a gene. This CDR3 has 17 residues. The CDR3 DNA follows: TGCGCCAGCAGCTTGGGGCTTTCCCCAGACAGGGGGCTCGGCTACACCTTC. Residues: CASSLGLSPDRGLGYTF.

The genes are TRBV2 and TRBJ1-2; tentative D call: TRBD1 (5 bases). The CDR3 is 16 amino acids. The ends were cut back, 0 bases at V and 4 bases at J, with 15 bases in the middle. CDR1 is SNHLY, CDR2 FYNNEI, per germline. The CDR3 DNA follows: TGTGCCAGCAGTGAAGCGCTTAGGGGTCTTATCTATGGCTACACCTTC. Residues: CASSEALRGLIYGYTF.